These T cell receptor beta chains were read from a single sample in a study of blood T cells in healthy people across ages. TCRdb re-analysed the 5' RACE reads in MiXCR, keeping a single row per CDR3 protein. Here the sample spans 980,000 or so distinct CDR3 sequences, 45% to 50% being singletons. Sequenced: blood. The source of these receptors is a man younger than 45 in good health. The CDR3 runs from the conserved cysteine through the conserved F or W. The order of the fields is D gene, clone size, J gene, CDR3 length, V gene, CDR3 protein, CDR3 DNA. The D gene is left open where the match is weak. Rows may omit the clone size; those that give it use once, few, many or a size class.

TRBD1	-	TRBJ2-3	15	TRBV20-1	CSALPGQTSTDTQYF	TGCAGTGCCCTCCCGGGACAGACTAGCACAGATACGCAGTATTTT
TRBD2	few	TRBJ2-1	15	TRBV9	CASSPSGGLYNEQFF	TGTGCCAGCAGCCCGAGCGGGGGGTTATACAATGAGCAGTTCTTC
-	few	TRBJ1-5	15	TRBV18	CASSSAGRINQPQHF	TGTGCCAGCTCCTCGGCAGGACGGATCAATCAGCCCCAGCATTTT
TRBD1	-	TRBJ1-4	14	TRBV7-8	CASNTGTAGEKLFF	TGTGCCAGTAATACCGGGACAGCAGGCGAAAAACTGTTTTTT
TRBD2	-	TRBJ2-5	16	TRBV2	CASSGTSGGTLETQYF	TGTGCCAGCAGCGGTACTAGCGGGGGGACGCTGGAGACCCAGTACTTC
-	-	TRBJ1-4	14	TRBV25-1	CASSDSGPNEKLFF	TGTGCCAGCAGTGACTCGGGGCCTAATGAAAAACTGTTTTTT
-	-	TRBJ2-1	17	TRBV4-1	CAGSQDTSTASYNEQFF	TGCGCCGGCAGCCAAGATACGTCTACCGCCTCCTACAATGAGCAATTCTTC
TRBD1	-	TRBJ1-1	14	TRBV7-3	CASSETGAGTEAFF	TGTGCCAGCAGCGAGACAGGGGCAGGGACTGAAGCTTTCTTT
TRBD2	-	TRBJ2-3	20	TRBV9	CASSVRSGTSGTSGTDTQYF	TGTGCCAGCAGCGTCCGGTCCGGGACATCCGGGACTAGCGGCACAGATACGCAGTATTTT
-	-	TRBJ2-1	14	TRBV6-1	CASTMNLPSNEQFF	TGTGCCAGCACCATGAATCTCCCTTCCAATGAGCAGTTCTTC
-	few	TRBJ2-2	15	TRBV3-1	CASSQEPANTGELFF	TGTGCCAGCAGCCAAGAGCCCGCGAACACCGGGGAGCTGTTTTTT
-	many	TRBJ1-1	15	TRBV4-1	CASSQGGQVNTEAFF	TGCGCCAGCAGCCAAGGGGGCCAGGTGAACACTGAAGCTTTCTTT
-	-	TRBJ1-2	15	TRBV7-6	CASSPQDSDYYGYTF	TGTGCCAGCAGCCCCCAAGACAGCGATTACTATGGCTACACCTTC
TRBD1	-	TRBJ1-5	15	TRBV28	CASTVTGFSNQPQHF	TGTGCCAGCACCGTGACAGGGTTTAGCAATCAGCCCCAGCATTTT
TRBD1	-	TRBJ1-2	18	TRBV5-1	CASSDEGQGAKTNYGYTF	TGCGCCAGCAGCGACGAAGGACAGGGGGCTAAAACTAACTATGGCTACACCTTC
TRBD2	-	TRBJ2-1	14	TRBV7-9	CASSGRGFGDEQFF	TGTGCCAGCAGCGGGCGGGGGTTTGGAGATGAGCAGTTCTTC
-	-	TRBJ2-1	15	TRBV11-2	CASSPDRLSHNEQFF	TGTGCCAGCAGCCCGGACCGGTTATCTCACAATGAGCAGTTCTTC
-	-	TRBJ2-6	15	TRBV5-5	CTSSLAPSGANVLTF	TGTACCAGCAGCTTGGCTCCCTCTGGGGCCAACGTCCTGACTTTC
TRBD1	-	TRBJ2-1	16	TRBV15	CATSKLGQGIYDEQFF	TGTGCCACCAGCAAGCTGGGACAGGGTATCTACGATGAGCAGTTCTTC
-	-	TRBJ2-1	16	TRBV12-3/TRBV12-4	CASSFAGGISYNEQFF	TGTGCCAGCAGTTTTGCCGGTGGGATATCCTACAATGAGCAGTTCTTC
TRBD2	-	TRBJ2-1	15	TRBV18	CASSTGTSGHNEQFF	TGTGCCAGCTCGACGGGGACTAGCGGGCACAATGAGCAGTTCTTC
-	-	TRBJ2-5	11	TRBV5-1	CASYFQETQYF	TGCGCCAGCTACTTCCAAGAGACCCAGTACTTC
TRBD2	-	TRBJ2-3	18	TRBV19	CASSFTPRTSGVRDTQYF	TGTGCCAGTAGTTTTACCCCTAGGACTAGCGGGGTCCGAGATACGCAGTATTTT